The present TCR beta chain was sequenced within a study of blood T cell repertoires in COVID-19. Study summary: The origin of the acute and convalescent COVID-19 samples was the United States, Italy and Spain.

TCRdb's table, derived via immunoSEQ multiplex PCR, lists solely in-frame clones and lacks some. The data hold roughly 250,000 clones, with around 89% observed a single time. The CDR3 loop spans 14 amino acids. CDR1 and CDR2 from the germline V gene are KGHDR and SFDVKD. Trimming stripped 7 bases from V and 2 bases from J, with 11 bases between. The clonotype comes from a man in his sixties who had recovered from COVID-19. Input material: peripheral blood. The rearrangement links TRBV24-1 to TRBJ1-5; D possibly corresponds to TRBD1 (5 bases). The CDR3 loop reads CATSEQGRNQPQHF. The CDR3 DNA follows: TGTGCCACCAGCGAGCAGGGTCGCAATCAGCCCCAGCATTTT.